This T cell receptor (beta chain) was identified during a study of identical twins. General observations from the study: Carriage of fewer insertions was seen in abundant cord blood beta clonotypes, whereas memory repertoires showed none.

Germline trimming cut 8 bases from V and 7 bases from J; bases unmatched to any gene: 13. Germline V lookup: CDR1 MDHEN, CDR2 SYDVKM. This CDR3 is built from 16 residues. TCRdb re-derived calls from the 5' RACE reads in MiXCR, one entry per CDR3 protein. The sample gives 350,000 to 400,000 distinct CDR3 sequences, around 9% of which show up once; more than 8% is in the top ten. About this clonotype: The antigen remains undetermined.

Source material: naive T cells sorted from blood. The TCR sequence derives from a woman aged 50 to 60 in good health. The chain has TRBV28 and TRBJ2-2; 10 bases are shared with TRBD1. This CDR3 reads CASGVPRGTGDGELFF. CDR3 sequence (DNA): TGTGCCAGCGGCGTGCCCCGGGGGACAGGGGACGGGGAGCTGTTTTTT.